This T cell receptor beta chain was sequenced for a study of blood T cells in healthy people across ages. Through a sample-barcoded 5' primer and a J-beta primer mix, a second PCR was run for about 6 to 11 cycles. Using its own MiXCR run on the 5' RACE reads, TCRdb lists one record per CDR3 protein. The data hold 1.5 million to 1.9 million distinct CDR3 sequences, with 40% to 45% observed a single time. CDR1 MNHEY and CDR2 SVGAGI come from the germline V gene. Trimming stripped 6 bases from V and 3 bases from J, with 12 bases between. The CDR3 contains 13 residues. This TCR derives from a woman aged 18-29 years in good health. Sequencing input: blood. The chain recombines TRBV6-5 with TRBJ2-7, with D possibly matching TRBD1 (6 bases). The CDR3 nucleotides are TGTGCCAGCAGCAAAGGGACACGCTACGAGCAGTACTTC. Translated, it gives CASSKGTRYEQYF.